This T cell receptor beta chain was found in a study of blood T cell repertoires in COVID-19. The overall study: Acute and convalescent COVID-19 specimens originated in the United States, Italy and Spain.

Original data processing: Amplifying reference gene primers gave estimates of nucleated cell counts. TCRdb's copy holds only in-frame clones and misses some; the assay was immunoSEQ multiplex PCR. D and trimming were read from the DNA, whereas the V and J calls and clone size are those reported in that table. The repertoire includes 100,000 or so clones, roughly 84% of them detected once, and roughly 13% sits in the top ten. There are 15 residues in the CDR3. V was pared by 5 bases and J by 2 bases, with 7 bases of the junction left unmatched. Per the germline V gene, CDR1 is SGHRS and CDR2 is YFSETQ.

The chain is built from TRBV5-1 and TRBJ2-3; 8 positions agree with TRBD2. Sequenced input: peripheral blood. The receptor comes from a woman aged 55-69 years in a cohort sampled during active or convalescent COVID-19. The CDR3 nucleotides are TGCGCCAGCAGTCGCGGGACTAGAAACACAGATACGCAGTATTTT. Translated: CASSRGTRNTDTQYF.